The 15 T cell receptor beta chains listed next were all sequenced from one sample in a study of control samples from healthy donors and cancer patients. Using immunoSEQ multiplex PCR, the repertoire was profiled, and TCRdb retains in-frame clones only, with some absent. The sample records about 130,000 clones, roughly 92% being singletons. The sample taken for sequencing was blood. Source of these receptors: a man between 18 and 35 years old in good health.

The chain couples TRBV4-1 to TRBJ1-1; D not resolved. Germline V gene lookup returns CDR1 MGHRA and CDR2 YSYEKL. The CDR3 is 13 residues long. Trimming shortened V by 0 bases and J by 7 bases, and 9 bases separated the two germline ends. DNA for the CDR3: TGCGCCAGCAGCCAAGACCCGCGGCTTGAAGCTTTCTTT. Translation gives CASSQDPRLEAFF.

Here the CDR3 reads CASSTPETPILNYGYTF. CDR3 nucleotide sequence: TGTGCCAGCAGCACGCCCGAGACCCCGATTTTGAACTATGGCTACACCTTC. The chain joins TRBV9 to TRBJ1-2, with unresolved D. Between the trimmed V and J ends, which lost 4 bases and 2 bases, there was a span of 21 bases. Per germline, CDR1 SGDLS and CDR2 YYNGEE. The CDR3 covers 17 residues.

This clone was counted a single time. The chain uses TRBV2 and TRBJ2-7; no clear D gene. Trimming cost V 6 bases and J 6 bases, with 0 bases left between them. Germline V CDR1 and CDR2: SNHLY, FYNNEI. CDR3 length: 8 amino acids. This chain's CDR3 is CASSEQYF. DNA for the CDR3: TGTGCCAGCAGCGAGCAGTACTTC.

This chain connects TRBV5-5 to TRBJ1-2; D not certain. The V and J ends lost 5 bases and 6 bases respectively, with 11 bases between them. Germline lookup yields CDR1 SGHKS and CDR2 YYEKEE (reference sequence). CDR3 length: 12 residues. CDR3 sequence (DNA): TGTGCCAGCAGTCCGGCGCTAGATGGCTACACCTTC. It translates to CASSPALDGYTF. The complete variable domain, with remaining parts taken from reference TRBV5-5 and TRBJ1-2, reads DAGVTQSPTHLIKTRGQQVTLRCSPISGHKSVSWYQQVLGQGPQFIFQYYEKEERGRGNFPDRFSARQFPNYSSELNVNALLLGDSALYLCASSPALDGYTFGSGTRLTVV.

This sequence joins TRBV3-1 (or the pseudogene TRBV3-2) and TRBJ2-7; no clear D. Germline V lookup: CDR1 LGHDT, CDR2 YNNKEL (reference sequence). Trimming shortened V by 1 base and J by 6 bases, and 4 bases separated the two germline ends. The CDR3 totals 11 residues. The CDR3 DNA reads TGTGCCAGCAGCCAAGGGCCCGAGCAGTACTTC. It encodes CASSQGPEQYF.

The CDR3 loop is CASSRTGRPAFF. CDR3 bases: TGCGCCAGCAGCAGGACAGGGCGACCGGCTTTCTTT. The chain recombines TRBV5-1 with TRBJ1-1, with 8 bases that match TRBD1. J lost 11 bases, V lost 4 bases, and 7 bases had no gene match. Germline V CDR1 and CDR2: SGHRS, YFSETQ. This CDR3 has 12 amino acids.

Of note for this clone: The sample carries other DNA sequences with the same CDR3. The chain uses TRBV9 and TRBJ1-3; D remains unclear. Trimming cost V 0 bases and J 2 bases, with 9 bases left between them. The length of the CDR3 is 15 residues. Germline CDR1 SGDLS, CDR2 YYNGEE. CDR3: CASSVGGGTGNTIYF. CDR3 coding DNA: TGTGCCAGCAGCGTAGGAGGTGGAACTGGAAACACCATATATTTT.

This chain joins TRBV7-2 and TRBJ1-5; D call uncertain. The V end lost 5 bases, the J end lost 5 bases, and 13 bases lay between the germline ends. There are 14 residues in the CDR3. The germline gives CDR1 SGHTA, CDR2 FQGNSA. The DNA for the CDR3 is TGTGCCAGCAGCCCACGTAGAGGAGATCAGCCCCAGCATTTT. This encodes CASSPRRGDQPQHF.

The rearrangement links TRBV2 to TRBJ1-1; TRBD1 agrees at 7 bases. This CDR3 region has 14 residues. Germline V gene data show CDR1 as SNHLY and CDR2 as FYNNEI. V shed 3 bases and J 2 bases; nucleotides not matched to a gene: 3. DNA for the CDR3: TGTGCCAGCAGTGAGGCAGGGGGAAACACTGAAGCTTTCTTT. Translating it yields CASSEAGGNTEAFF.

The CDR3 sequence: CASSLSGTHGAFF. The CDR3 DNA reads as TGTGCCAGCAGCTTGTCCGGGACCCACGGAGCTTTCTTT. The rearrangement links TRBV5-6 to TRBJ1-1, with D possibly being TRBD1 (5 bases). The V end was cut by 1 base, the J end by 10 bases, with 14 bases between. The germline CDR1 and CDR2 sequences are SGHDT and YYEEEE. The CDR3 extends over 13 amino acids. Drawing the rest from reference TRBV5-6 and TRBJ1-1, the complete variable domain is DAGVTQSPTHLIKTRGQQVTLRCSPKSGHDTVSWYQQALGQGPQFIFQYYEEEERQRGNFPDRFSGHQFPNYSSELNVNALLLGDSALYLCASSLSGTHGAFFGQGTRLTVV.

J is TRBJ1-4 and V is TRBV7-6; 11 bases fit TRBD1. The CDR3 covers 16 residues. Germline trimming cut 0 bases from V and 3 bases from J; bases unmatched to any gene: 0. CDR1 is SGHVS and CDR2 is FNYEAQ in the germline V gene. Here the CDR3 reads CASSLAGQGANEKLFF. DNA for the CDR3: TGTGCCAGCAGCTTAGCGGGACAGGGGGCTAATGAAAAACTGTTTTTT.

The chain couples TRBV10-3 to TRBJ1-5; D is possibly TRBD1 (5 bases). Deletions cut 3 bases from V and 7 bases from J, with 13 bases between. This CDR3 is built from 14 residues. Germline-derived CDR1 and CDR2 are ENHRY and SYGVKD. In DNA, the CDR3 is TGTGCCATCAGTGAAGGTGGGGCAAGGCAGCCCCAGCATTTT. Its translation is CAISEGGARQPQHF.

This chain connects TRBV29-1 to TRBJ2-6; TRBD2 might be the D (6 bases). The germline CDR1 and CDR2 sequences are SQVTM and ANQGSEA. The CDR3 extends over 14 amino acids. V was shortened by 3 bases and J by 6 bases, with 12 bases between the two germline ends. The CDR3 DNA follows: TGCAGCGTTGAGACGGGGGTGCCGGCCAACGTCCTGACTTTC. Amino acids: CSVETGVPANVLTF.

This clone was observed a single time. The V and J genes are TRBV11-2 and TRBJ1-4; TRBD1 is a possible D gene (5 bases). V lost 4 bases to trimming and J lost 8 bases, with 11 bases between them. Germline CDR1 SGHAT, CDR2 FQNNGV. The CDR3 has 13 amino acids. CDR3 DNA: TGTGCCAGCAGCTCCGATCAGGGAGAAAAACTGTTTTTT. This gives the protein CASSSDQGEKLFF.

The J gene is TRBJ2-7, the V gene TRBV12-3 or TRBV12-4; D unresolved. The CDR3 contains 11 residues. Trimming took 1 base from V and 7 from J, leaving 5 bases between them. CDR3 DNA sequence: TGTGCCAGCAGTTTAGGTAGAGAGCAGTACTTC. Amino acid sequence: CASSLGREQYF.